This is a list of T cell receptor beta chains from one sample in a study of cytomegalovirus exposure and HLA in healthy donors. This table comes from immunoSEQ multiplex PCR, and its TCRdb copy is limited to in-frame clones, with some not included. The data show 80,000 to 100,000 clones, roughly 70% seen once. The sequenced sample consisted of PBMCs. These receptors all stem from a man younger than 45 in good health and CMV-seropositive. CDR3s include the opening cysteine and the closing phenylalanine or tryptophan. A D gene is named only where the DNA matches it firmly. Size values are once, few and many counts, or a class for expanded clones, and some rows have none.

CDR3: CASSVEGAVEQFF
DNA: TGTGCCAGCAGCGTAGAGGGGGCGGTTGAGCAGTTCTTC
V: TRBV9
size: -
J: TRBJ2-1
D: TRBD1

CDR3: CAWRDRASYGYTF
DNA: TGTGCCTGGCGTGACAGGGCTTCGTATGGCTACACCTTC
V: TRBV30
size: -
J: TRBJ1-2
D: TRBD1

CDR3: CASSPGTGFDNEQFF
DNA: TGTGCCAGCAGCCCCGGGACAGGGTTTGACAATGAGCAGTTCTTC
V: TRBV11-2
size: -
J: TRBJ2-1
D: TRBD1

CDR3: CASSRQAWGTQYF
DNA: TGTGCCAGCAGCCGACAGGCGTGGGGGACCCAGTACTTC
V: TRBV7-9
size: once
J: TRBJ2-5
D: -

CDR3: CAWSVRTGDGYSF
DNA: TGTGCCTGGAGTGTAAGGACAGGGGACGGCTACTCCTTC
V: TRBV30
size: -
J: TRBJ1-2
D: TRBD1

CDR3: CASCAELRDTYSNQPQHF
DNA: TGTGCCAGCTGCGCCGAGCTCCGGGACACTTATAGCAATCAGCCCCAGCATTTT
V: TRBV2
size: -
J: TRBJ1-5
D: -

CDR3: CASSPDRGQETQYF
DNA: TGTGCCAGCAGTCCGGACAGGGGGCAAGAGACCCAGTACTTC
V: TRBV6-5
size: few
J: TRBJ2-5
D: TRBD1

CDR3: CASSQAVPAAVSPGEQFF
DNA: TGCGCCAGCAGCCAGGCAGTCCCAGCGGCAGTGTCCCCGGGAGAGCAGTTCTTC
V: TRBV5-1
size: -
J: TRBJ2-1
D: -

CDR3: CASSLVLGDSDRNSPLHF
DNA: TGTGCCAGCAGCTTGGTGCTTGGGGACAGCGACCGCAATTCACCCCTCCACTTT
V: TRBV7-8
size: few
J: TRBJ1-6
D: TRBD1

CDR3: CATSRDLTSGRSSTDTQYF
DNA: TGTGCCACCAGCAGAGATTTGACTAGCGGGAGGTCTAGCACAGATACGCAGTATTTT
V: TRBV15
size: -
J: TRBJ2-3
D: TRBD2

CDR3: CASSPNQGGDSYEQYF
DNA: TGTGCCAGCAGCCCGAATCAGGGGGGCGATTCCTACGAGCAGTACTTC
V: TRBV7-2
size: -
J: TRBJ2-7
D: -

CDR3: CASSRQGGRDTEAFF
DNA: TGTGCCAGCTCCCGGCAGGGGGGCAGGGACACTGAAGCTTTCTTT
V: TRBV18
size: -
J: TRBJ1-1
D: TRBD1

CDR3: CAITPGSTGELFF
DNA: TGTGCCATCACCCCTGGGAGCACCGGGGAGCTGTTTTTT
V: TRBV10-3
size: -
J: TRBJ2-2
D: -

CDR3: CASSPGQGWTEAFF
DNA: TGTGCCAGCAGCCCAGGACAGGGATGGACTGAAGCTTTCTTT
V: TRBV9
size: -
J: TRBJ1-1
D: TRBD1

CDR3: CASSYRGLAGETQYF
DNA: TGTGCCAGCAGCTACCGAGGACTAGCGGGAGAGACCCAGTACTTC
V: TRBV11-3
size: -
J: TRBJ2-5
D: TRBD2

CDR3: CASSMRGISEAFF
DNA: TGTGCCAGTAGTATGAGGGGGATATCTGAAGCTTTCTTT
V: TRBV19
size: -
J: TRBJ1-1
D: -

CDR3: CASSSGLAGGEQYF
DNA: TGTGCCAGCAGCTCGGGACTAGCGGGAGGCGAGCAGTACTTC
V: TRBV11-3
size: -
J: TRBJ2-7
D: TRBD2

CDR3: CASSAGLFEHF
DNA: TGTGCCAGCAGTGCAGGGTTGTTTGAGCATTTT
V: TRBV6-5
size: -
J: TRBJ1-5
D: -

CDR3: CASSYSHTESYGYTF
DNA: TGTGCCAGCAGTTACTCGCACACCGAATCCTATGGCTACACCTTC
V: TRBV6-5
size: -
J: TRBJ1-2
D: -

CDR3: CASSLKGQGPYEQYF
DNA: TGTGCCAGCAGCTTGAAGGGACAGGGACCCTACGAGCAGTACTTC
V: TRBV5-4
size: -
J: TRBJ2-7
D: TRBD1